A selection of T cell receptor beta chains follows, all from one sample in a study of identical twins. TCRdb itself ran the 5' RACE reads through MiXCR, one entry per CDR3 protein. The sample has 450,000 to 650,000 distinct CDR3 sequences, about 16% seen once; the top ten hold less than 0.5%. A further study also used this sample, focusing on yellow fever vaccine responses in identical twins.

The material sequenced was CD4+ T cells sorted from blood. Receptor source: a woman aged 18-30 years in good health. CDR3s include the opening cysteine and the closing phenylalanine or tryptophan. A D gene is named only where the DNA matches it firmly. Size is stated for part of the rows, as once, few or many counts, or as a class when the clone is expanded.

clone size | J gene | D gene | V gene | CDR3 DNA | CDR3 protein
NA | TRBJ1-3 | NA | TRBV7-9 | TGTGCCAGCAGGGTACAGAACTCTGGAAACACCATATATTTT | CASRVQNSGNTIYF
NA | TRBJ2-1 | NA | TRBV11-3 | TGTGCCAGCAGCCGCAACAGGGACTTCAATGAGCAGTTCTTC | CASSRNRDFNEQFF
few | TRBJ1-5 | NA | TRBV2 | TGTGCCAGCAGTGATACTAATCAGCCCCAGCATTTT | CASSDTNQPQHF
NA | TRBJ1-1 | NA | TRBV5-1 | TGCGCCAGCAGCTTGCCGGGGCCCACTGAAGCTTTCTTT | CASSLPGPTEAFF
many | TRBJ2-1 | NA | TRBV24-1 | TGTGCCACCAGTGATCCCGACTCGAGCTCCTACAATGAGCAGTTCTTC | CATSDPDSSSYNEQFF
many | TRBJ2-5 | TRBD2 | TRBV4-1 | TGCGCCAGCAGCCAAAACCGGCTGGGACTAGTGATGGAGACCCAGTACTTC | CASSQNRLGLVMETQYF
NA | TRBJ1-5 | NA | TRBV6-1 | TGTGCCAGCAGGGATAATGGCAATCAGCCCCAGCATTTT | CASRDNGNQPQHF
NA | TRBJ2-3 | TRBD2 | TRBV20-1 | TGCAGTGCGACCGGGACTAGCGGGAGAGGGCTCACAGATACGCAGTATTTT | CSATGTSGRGLTDTQYF
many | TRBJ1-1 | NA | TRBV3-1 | TGTGCCAGCAGCCAAGGAGTGAACACTGAAGCTTTCTTT | CASSQGVNTEAFF
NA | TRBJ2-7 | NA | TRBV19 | TGTGCCAGTAGTGCGTGGGAAACTCTCGCTGACGAGCAGTACTTC | CASSAWETLADEQYF
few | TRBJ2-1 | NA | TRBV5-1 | TGCGCCAGCACTGGAGGCGGTTACAATGAGCAGTTCTTC | CASTGGGYNEQFF
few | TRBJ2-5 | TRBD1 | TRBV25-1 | TGTGCCAGCAGTGTAATCGGGACAGGACAAGAGACCCAGTACTTC | CASSVIGTGQETQYF
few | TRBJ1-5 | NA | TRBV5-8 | TGTGCCAGCAGCGGAGCCGTTGATAGCAATCAGCCCCAGCATTTT | CASSGAVDSNQPQHF
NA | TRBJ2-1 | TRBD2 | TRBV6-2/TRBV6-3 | TGTGCCAGCAGTTACCTCCGGGGAGCGGGAGATCTCAATGAGCAGTTCTTC | CASSYLRGAGDLNEQFF
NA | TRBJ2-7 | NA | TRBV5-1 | TGCGCCAGCACCCCTGAGAGTGGTAAAACCTACGAGCAGTACTTC | CASTPESGKTYEQYF
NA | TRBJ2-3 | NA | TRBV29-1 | TGCAGCTTCAGTCCCGGCACAGATACGCAGTATTTT | CSFSPGTDTQYF
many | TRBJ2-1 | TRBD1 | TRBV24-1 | TGTGCCACCAGTGACGCCGGGACAGGGACGTACAATGAGCAGTTCTTC | CATSDAGTGTYNEQFF
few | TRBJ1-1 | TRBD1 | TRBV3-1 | TGTGCCAGCAGCCAAGGTCAGGGGGGGGCCTCGGTAGCTTTCTTT | CASSQGQGGASVAFF
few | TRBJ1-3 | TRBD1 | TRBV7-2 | TGTGCCAGCAGCTTTACAGGGGGCTCTGGAAACACCATATATTTT | CASSFTGGSGNTIYF
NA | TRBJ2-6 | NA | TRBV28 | TGTGCCAGCACTCTAGCCGGGCTCCCCGGTGGGGCCAACGTCCTGACTTTC | CASTLAGLPGGANVLTF
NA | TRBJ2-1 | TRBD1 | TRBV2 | TGTGCCAGCAGTGATACCAGGGGGTATGAGCAGTTCTTC | CASSDTRGYEQFF
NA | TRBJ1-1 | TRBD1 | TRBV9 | TGTGCCAGCAGCGTAGCTGGGGACAGGGCTAACACTGAAGCTTTCTTT | CASSVAGDRANTEAFF
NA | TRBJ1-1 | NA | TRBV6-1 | TGTGCCAGCAGGATGACACCGTTTGGGATCACTGAAGCTTTCTTT | CASRMTPFGITEAFF
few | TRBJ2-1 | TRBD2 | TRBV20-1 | TGCAGTGCTATACGAGCGGGGTACTACAATGAGCAGTTCTTC | CSAIRAGYYNEQFF
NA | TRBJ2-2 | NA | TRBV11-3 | TGTGCCAGCAGCCTCGGGGTTAGCCGGGACACCGGGGAGCTGTTTTTT | CASSLGVSRDTGELFF
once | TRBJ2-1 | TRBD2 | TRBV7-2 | TGTGCCAGCAGCTTAGTTGGGCTAGCGGGGGACCACAATGAGCAGTTCTTC | CASSLVGLAGDHNEQFF
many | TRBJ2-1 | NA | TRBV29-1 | TGCAGCGTTGCGCCGCTAACTTACAATGAGCAGTTCTTC | CSVAPLTYNEQFF
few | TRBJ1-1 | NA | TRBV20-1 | TGCAGTGCTAGGTCTCCACTGGTCGGCGGCACTGAAGCTTTCTTT | CSARSPLVGGTEAFF
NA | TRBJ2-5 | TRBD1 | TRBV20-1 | TGCAGTGCTATATGGACAGGGAAGCAAGAGACCCAGTACTTC | CSAIWTGKQETQYF
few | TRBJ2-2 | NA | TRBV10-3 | TGTGCCGTCAGGACGGAAGCAAACACCGGGGAGCTGTTTTTT | CAVRTEANTGELFF